This T cell receptor (beta chain) emerged from a study of regulatory T cells in long-lasting Graves disease. The time point was: persistent/refractory GD, antithyroid drugs over 5 years with positive TRAb. Generation of the TCR library employed RNA extracted from PBMCs. This clonotype appeared a few times. Its matching antigen is unknown. To make TCR beta libraries, researchers used iRepertoire HTBI primers and Arm-PCR of CDR3 regions. One entry per CDR3 protein, called by TCRdb with MiXCR from the multiplex PCR reads. There are about 470,000 distinct CDR3 sequences in the sample; less than 25% occur only once, and approximately 7.8% lies in the top ten. Whole-study findings and limits: Persistent patients shared more public clonotypes (over 2,500) than new patients (under 1,000). Less diverse TCR repertoires were seen in persistent Graves' patients than in newly diagnosed ones. Possibly, too few samples lowered accuracy. TRBV28, TRBJ1-2 and TRBJ2-5 were favored in persistent disease.

The CDR3 runs 13 residues. Trimming removed 6 bases at V and 2 bases at J, with 12 bases between. Germline assignment: CDR1 SGHDT and CDR2 YYEEEE. Sample: peripheral blood mononuclear cells (PBMCs), taken when the disease was refractory, from a patient treated with antithyroid drugs. The chain has TRBV5-6 and TRBJ2-7, with D hard to call. This TCR came from a female donor with Graves disease. CDR3 protein: CASKGRRPYEQYF. The CDR3 nucleotides are TGTGCCAGCAAGGGCAGACGGCCCTACGAGCAGTACTTC. Filled out from reference TRBV5-6 and TRBJ2-7, the complete variable domain reads DAGVTQSPTHLIKTRGQQVTLRCSPKSGHDTVSWYQQALGQGPQFIFQYYEEEERQRGNFPDRFSGHQFPNYSSELNVNALLLGDSALYLCASKGRRPYEQYFGPGTRLTVT.